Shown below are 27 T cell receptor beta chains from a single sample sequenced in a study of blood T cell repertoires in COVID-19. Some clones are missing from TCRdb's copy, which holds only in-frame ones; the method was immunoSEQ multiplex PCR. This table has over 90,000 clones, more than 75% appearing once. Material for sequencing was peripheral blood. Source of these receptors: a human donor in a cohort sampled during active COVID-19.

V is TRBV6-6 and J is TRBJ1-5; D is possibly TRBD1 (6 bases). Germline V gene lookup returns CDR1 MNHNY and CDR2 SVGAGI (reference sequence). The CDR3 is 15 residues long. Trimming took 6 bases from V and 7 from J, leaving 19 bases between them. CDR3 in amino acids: CASSQQGEVEQPQHF. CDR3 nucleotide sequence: TGTGCCAGCAGCCAACAGGGAGAAGTCGAACAGCCCCAGCATTTT.

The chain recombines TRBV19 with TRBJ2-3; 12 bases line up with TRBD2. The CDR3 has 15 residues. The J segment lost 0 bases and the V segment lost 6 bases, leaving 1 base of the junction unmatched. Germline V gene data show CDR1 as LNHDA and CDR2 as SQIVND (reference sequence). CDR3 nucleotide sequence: TGTGCCAGTAGGCTAGCGGGGGGGAGCACAGATACGCAGTATTTT. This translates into CASRLAGGSTDTQYF.

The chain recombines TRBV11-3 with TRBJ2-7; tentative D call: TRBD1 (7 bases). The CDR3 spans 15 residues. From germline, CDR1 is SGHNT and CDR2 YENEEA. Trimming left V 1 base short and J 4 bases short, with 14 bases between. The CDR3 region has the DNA TGTGCCAGCAGCTTAGTAGGAGGGGGCGAGTACGAGCAGTACTTC. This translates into CASSLVGGGEYEQYF. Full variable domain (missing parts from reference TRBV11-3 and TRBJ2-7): EAGVVQSPRYKIIEKKQPVAFWCNPISGHNTLYWYLQNLGQGPELLIRYENEEAVDDSQLPKDRFSAERLKGVDSTLKIQPAELGDSAVYLCASSLVGGGEYEQYFGPGTRLTVT.

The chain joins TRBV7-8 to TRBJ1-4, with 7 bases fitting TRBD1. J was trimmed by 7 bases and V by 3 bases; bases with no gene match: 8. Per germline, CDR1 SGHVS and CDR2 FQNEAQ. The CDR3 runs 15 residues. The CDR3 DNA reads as TGTGCCAGCAGCTTCGACTACAGGGGTGGTGAAAAACTGTTTTTT. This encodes CASSFDYRGGEKLFF.

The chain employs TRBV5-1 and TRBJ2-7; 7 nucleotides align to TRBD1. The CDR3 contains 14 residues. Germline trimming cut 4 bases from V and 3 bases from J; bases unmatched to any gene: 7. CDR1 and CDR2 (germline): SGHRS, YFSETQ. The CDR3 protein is CASSHPGQHYEQYF. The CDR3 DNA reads TGCGCCAGCAGCCATCCGGGACAGCACTACGAGCAGTACTTC.

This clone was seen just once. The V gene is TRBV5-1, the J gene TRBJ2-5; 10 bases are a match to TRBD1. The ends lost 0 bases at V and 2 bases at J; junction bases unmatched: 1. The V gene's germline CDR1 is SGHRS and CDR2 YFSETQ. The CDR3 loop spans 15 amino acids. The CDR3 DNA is TGCGCCAGCAGCTTGGGGGGACAGGGGCAAGAGACCCAGTACTTC. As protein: CASSLGGQGQETQYF.

CDR3 bases: TGTGCCAGCAGTCGTGACAGTGGATCGGTCCAGTACTTC. Residues: CASSRDSGSVQYF. The V and J genes are TRBV9 and TRBJ2-5; weak D call: TRBD1 (5 bases). V shed 5 bases and J shed 10 bases, with 18 bases lying between them. This CDR3 has 13 amino acids. Germline CDR1 is SGDLS and CDR2 is YYNGEE.

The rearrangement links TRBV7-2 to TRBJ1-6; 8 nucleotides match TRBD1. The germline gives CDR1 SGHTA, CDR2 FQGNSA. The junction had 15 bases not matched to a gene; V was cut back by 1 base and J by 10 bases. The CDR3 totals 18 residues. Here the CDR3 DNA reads TGTGCCAGCAGCTTAGGGCCTTTGTGGGACAGGTTTGGGTCACCCCTCCACTTT. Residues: CASSLGPLWDRFGSPLHF.

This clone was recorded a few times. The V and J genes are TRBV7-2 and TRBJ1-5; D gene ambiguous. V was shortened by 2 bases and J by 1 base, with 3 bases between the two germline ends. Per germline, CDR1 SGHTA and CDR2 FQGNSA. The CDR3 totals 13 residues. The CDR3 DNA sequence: TGTGCCAGCAGCTTACTCAGCAATCAGCCCCAGCATTTT. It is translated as CASSLLSNQPQHF.

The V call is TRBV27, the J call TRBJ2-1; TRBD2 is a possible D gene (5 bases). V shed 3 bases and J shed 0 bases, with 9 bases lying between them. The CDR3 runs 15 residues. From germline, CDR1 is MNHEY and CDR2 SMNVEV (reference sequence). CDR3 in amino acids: CASSFGVSSYNEQFF. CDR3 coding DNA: TGTGCCAGCAGTTTCGGGGTTAGCTCCTACAATGAGCAGTTCTTC.

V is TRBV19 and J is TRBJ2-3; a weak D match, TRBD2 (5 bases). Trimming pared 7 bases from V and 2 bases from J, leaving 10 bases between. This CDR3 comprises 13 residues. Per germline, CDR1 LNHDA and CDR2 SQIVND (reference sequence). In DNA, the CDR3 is TGTGCCAGTACCTCGGGATTCACAGATACGCAGTATTTT. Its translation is CASTSGFTDTQYF. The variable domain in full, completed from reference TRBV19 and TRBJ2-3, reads DGGITQSPKYLFRKEGQNVTLSCEQNLNHDAMYWYRQDPGQGLRLIYYSQIVNDFQKGDIAEGYSVSREKKESFPLTVTSAQKNPTAFYLCASTSGFTDTQYFGPGTRLTVL.

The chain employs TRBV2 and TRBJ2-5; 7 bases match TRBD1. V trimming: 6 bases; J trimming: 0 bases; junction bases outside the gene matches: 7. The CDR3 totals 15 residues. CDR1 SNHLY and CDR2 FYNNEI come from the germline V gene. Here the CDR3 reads CASRVGTEYQETQYF. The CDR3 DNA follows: TGTGCCAGCAGGGTCGGGACAGAGTACCAAGAGACCCAGTACTTC.

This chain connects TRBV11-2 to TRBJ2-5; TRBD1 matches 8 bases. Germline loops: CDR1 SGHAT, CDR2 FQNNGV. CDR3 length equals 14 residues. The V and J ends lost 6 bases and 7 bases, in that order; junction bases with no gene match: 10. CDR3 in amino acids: CASSPDRGRGTQYF. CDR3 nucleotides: TGTGCCAGCAGTCCCGACAGGGGCCGAGGGACCCAGTACTTC.

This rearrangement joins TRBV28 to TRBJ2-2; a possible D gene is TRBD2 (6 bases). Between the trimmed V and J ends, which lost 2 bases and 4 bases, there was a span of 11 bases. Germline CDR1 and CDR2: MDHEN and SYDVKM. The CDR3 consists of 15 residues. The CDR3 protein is CASSLRGSGTGELFF. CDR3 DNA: TGTGCCAGCAGTTTACGGGGGTCGGGCACCGGGGAGCTGTTTTTT.

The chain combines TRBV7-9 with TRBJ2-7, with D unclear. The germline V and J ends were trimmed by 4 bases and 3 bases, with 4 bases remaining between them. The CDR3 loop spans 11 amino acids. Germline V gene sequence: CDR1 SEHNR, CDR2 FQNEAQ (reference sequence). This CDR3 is CASSYNYEQYF. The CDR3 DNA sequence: TGTGCCAGCAGCTACAACTACGAGCAGTACTTC.

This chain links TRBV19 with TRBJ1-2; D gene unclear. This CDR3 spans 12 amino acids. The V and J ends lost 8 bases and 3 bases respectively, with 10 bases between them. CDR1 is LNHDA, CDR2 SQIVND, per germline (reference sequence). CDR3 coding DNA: TGTGCCAGTCGACTAGAGGACTATGGCTACACCTTC. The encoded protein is CASRLEDYGYTF.

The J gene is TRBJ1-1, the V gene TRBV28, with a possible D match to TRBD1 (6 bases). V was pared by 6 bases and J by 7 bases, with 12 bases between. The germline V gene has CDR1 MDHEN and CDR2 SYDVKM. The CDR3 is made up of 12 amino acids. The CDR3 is CASRVGQIEAFF. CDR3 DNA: TGTGCCAGCAGGGTAGGACAGATTGAAGCTTTCTTT.

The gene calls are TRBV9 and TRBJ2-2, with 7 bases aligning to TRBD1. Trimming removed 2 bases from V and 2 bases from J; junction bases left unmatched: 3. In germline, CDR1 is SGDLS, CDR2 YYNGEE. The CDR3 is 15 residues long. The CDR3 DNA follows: TGTGCCAGCAGCGTCGCAGGGGGAAACACCGGGGAGCTGTTTTTT. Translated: CASSVAGGNTGELFF.

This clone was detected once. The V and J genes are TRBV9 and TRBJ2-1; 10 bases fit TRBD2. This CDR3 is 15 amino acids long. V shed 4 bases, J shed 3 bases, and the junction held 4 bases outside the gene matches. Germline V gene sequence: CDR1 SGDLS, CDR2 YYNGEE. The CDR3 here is CASSPRTSGYNEQFF. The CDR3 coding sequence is TGTGCCAGCAGCCCGAGGACTAGCGGCTACAATGAGCAGTTCTTC.

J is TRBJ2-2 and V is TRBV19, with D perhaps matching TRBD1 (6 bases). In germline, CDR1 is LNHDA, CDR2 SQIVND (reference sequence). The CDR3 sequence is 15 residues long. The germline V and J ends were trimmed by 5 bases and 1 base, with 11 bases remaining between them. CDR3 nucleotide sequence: TGTGCCAGTAGTCCGGGACACCGGAACACCGGGGAGCTGTTTTTT. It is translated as CASSPGHRNTGELFF.

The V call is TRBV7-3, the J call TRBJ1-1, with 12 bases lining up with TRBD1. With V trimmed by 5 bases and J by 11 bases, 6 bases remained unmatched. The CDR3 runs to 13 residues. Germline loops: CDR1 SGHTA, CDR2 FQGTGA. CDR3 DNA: TGTGCCAGCAGCCCCGGGACAGGGGGCACGGCTTTCTTT. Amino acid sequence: CASSPGTGGTAFF.

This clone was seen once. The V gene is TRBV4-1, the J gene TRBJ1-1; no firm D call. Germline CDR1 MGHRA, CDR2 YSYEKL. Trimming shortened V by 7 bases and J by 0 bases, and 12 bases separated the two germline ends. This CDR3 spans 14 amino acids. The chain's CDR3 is CASTSTLMNTEAFF. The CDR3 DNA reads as TGCGCCAGCACCTCGACACTGATGAACACTGAAGCTTTCTTT.

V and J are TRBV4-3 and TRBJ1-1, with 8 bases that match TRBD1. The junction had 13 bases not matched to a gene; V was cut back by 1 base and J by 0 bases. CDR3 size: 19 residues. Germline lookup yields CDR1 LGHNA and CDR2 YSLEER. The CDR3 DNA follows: TGCGCCAGCAGCCAAGGCCGGCCGGCCCGGGGACAGGTGAACACTGAAGCTTTCTTT. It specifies CASSQGRPARGQVNTEAFF.

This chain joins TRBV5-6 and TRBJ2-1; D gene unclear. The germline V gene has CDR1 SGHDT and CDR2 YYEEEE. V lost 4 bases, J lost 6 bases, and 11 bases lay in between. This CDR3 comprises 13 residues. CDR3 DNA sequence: TGTGCCAGCAGCCTCTTGTCAGGCAATGAGCAGTTCTTC. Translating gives CASSLLSGNEQFF.

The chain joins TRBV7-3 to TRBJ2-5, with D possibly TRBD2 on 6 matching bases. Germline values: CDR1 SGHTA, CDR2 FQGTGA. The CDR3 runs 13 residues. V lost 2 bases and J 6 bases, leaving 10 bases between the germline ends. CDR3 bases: TGTGCCAGCAGCTTACCGGGGGAGAAGACCCAGTACTTC. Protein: CASSLPGEKTQYF.

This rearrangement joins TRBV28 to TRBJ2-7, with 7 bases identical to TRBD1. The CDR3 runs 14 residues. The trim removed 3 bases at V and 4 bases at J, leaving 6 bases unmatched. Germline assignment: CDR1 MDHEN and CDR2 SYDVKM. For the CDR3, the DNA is TGTGCCAGCAGTTTGGGGACAGAAATGTACGAGCAGTACTTC. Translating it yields CASSLGTEMYEQYF. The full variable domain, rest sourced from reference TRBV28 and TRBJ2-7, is DVKVTQSSRYLVKRTGEKVFLECVQDMDHENMFWYRQDPGLGLRLIYFSYDVKMKEKGDIPEGYSVSREKKERFSLILESASTNQTSMYLCASSLGTEMYEQYFGPGTRLTVT.

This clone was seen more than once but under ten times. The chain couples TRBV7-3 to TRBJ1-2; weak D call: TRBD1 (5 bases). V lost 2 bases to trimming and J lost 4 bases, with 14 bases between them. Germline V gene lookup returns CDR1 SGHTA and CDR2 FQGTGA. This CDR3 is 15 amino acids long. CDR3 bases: TGTGCCAGCAGCTTAGGGCAGGGTTGGCTCTATGGCTACACCTTC. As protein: CASSLGQGWLYGYTF. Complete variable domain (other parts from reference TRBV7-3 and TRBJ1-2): GAGVSQTPSNKVTEKGKYVELRCDPISGHTALYWYRQSLGQGPEFLIYFQGTGAADDSGLPNDRFFAVRPEGSVSTLKIQRTERGDSAVYLCASSLGQGWLYGYTFGSGTRLTVV.